In its sample, the clone carrying this TCR beta chain was seen a few times. These data belong to a study of patients and donors after allogeneic stem cell transplantation. V lost 2 bases, J lost 6 bases, and 17 bases lay in between. CDR1 is MNHEY and CDR2 is SVGAGI in the germline V gene. The CDR3 length is 16 residues. MiXCR, run by TCRdb on the RT-PCR reads, gives a single entry per CDR3 protein. The table lists 900,000 to 1,000,000 distinct CDR3 sequences, approximately 19% of them singletons. The V call is TRBV6-5, the J call TRBJ2-1; weak D call: TRBD2 (7 bases). The TCR was taken from a human donor who was either an allogeneic HSCT recipient or a stem cell or donor lymphocyte infusion donor (not recorded which). It is not recorded whose cells these are; they may come from a transplant donor. Sequences were obtained from blood, either unsorted or a sorted T cell fraction (not recorded which). The CDR3 DNA sequence: TGTGCCAGCAGTTACGGAGCCGGGGGGCGAAGCAATGAGCAGTTCTTC. Protein sequence: CASSYGAGGRSNEQFF.